The 24 T cell receptor beta chains below were found in one sample sequenced in a study of response to subunit inactivated influenza vaccine. TCRdb fed the RT-PCR reads into MiXCR, producing one record per CDR3 protein. Of about 700,000 distinct CDR3 sequences listed, around 13% are singletons. The source material was PBMCs from blood, sampled about 14 days before vaccination. These receptors came from a man in his forties or fifties who received an inactivated influenza vaccine.

This clonotype has more than one count but fewer than ten. The chain is built from TRBV7-2 and TRBJ2-1; possible D gene TRBD2, 6 bases. The V and J ends lost 0 bases and 4 bases respectively, with 22 bases between them. Germline values: CDR1 SGHTA, CDR2 FQGNSA. The CDR3 totals 19 residues. CDR3 region: CASSLAASVPPGQYNEQFF. The CDR3 DNA reads TGTGCCAGCAGCTTAGCGGCTAGCGTACCCCCCGGACAATACAATGAGCAGTTCTTC.

This clonotype was seen ten or more times. This chain joins TRBV5-1 and TRBJ2-5, with D uncertain. Germline CDR1 is SGHRS and CDR2 is YFSETQ. Trimming cost V 0 bases and J 0 bases, with 6 bases left between them. The CDR3 sequence is 14 residues long. CDR3 protein: CASSLVGNQETQYF. The CDR3 bases are TGCGCCAGCAGCTTGGTTGGGAACCAAGAGACCCAGTACTTC.

This clonotype has more than one count but fewer than ten. The chain links TRBV7-2 to TRBJ2-1, with TRBD1 matching over 7 bases. The CDR3 consists of 15 residues. Per germline, CDR1 SGHTA and CDR2 FQGNSA. J lost 3 bases, V lost 6 bases, and 8 bases had no gene match. The chain's CDR3 is CASSFDRDIYNEQFF. CDR3 nucleotide sequence: TGTGCCAGCAGTTTTGACAGGGATATCTACAATGAGCAGTTCTTC.

This clonotype was recorded a few times. This sequence joins TRBV2 and TRBJ2-2, with D perhaps matching TRBD2 (5 bases). Trimming removed 6 bases from V and 5 bases from J, with 10 bases in between. Germline V gene lookup returns CDR1 SNHLY and CDR2 FYNNEI. This CDR3 region has 13 residues. CDR3 protein: CASSNWETGELFF. CDR3 nucleotide sequence: TGTGCCAGCAGCAACTGGGAGACCGGGGAGCTGTTTTTT.

This sequence joins TRBV18 and TRBJ2-2, with D unclear. The CDR3 consists of 12 residues. Germline loops: CDR1 KGHSH, CDR2 LQKENI. V was clipped by 4 bases and J by 4 bases, with 4 bases between them. CDR3 coding DNA: TGTGCCAGCTCACGCGTCACCGGGGAGCTGTTTTTT. Translating gives CASSRVTGELFF.

This clonotype has a count of ten or more. The chain recombines TRBV12-3 or TRBV12-4 with TRBJ2-3; the D gene is possibly TRBD2 (6 bases). The V and J ends lost 6 bases and 2 bases respectively, with 12 bases between them. CDR3 length: 14 amino acids. The CDR3 nucleotides read TGTGCCAGCAGGGAGCGGGCGACCACAGATACGCAGTATTTT. As protein: CASRERATTDTQYF.

This chain links TRBV15 with TRBJ1-5; the D gene is possibly TRBD1 (5 bases). Looked up from germline, CDR1 is LNHNV and CDR2 is YYDKDF (reference sequence). The CDR3 totals 15 residues. V was clipped by 3 bases and J by 6 bases, with 15 bases between them. As DNA, the CDR3 is TGTGCCACCAGCAGGCTGGGGGGTTCGTCTCAGCCCCAGCATTTT. Translating gives CATSRLGGSSQPQHF. The full variable domain, completed using reference TRBV15 and TRBJ1-5, is DAMVIQNPRYQVTQFGKPVTLSCSQTLNHNVMYWYQQKSSQAPKLLFHYYDKDFNNEADTPDNFQSRRPNTSFCFLDIRSPGLGDTAMYLCATSRLGGSSQPQHFGDGTRLSIL.

The sample holds a few counts of this clonotype. The chain links TRBV11-2 to TRBJ2-2, with D possibly TRBD1 on 6 matching bases. The CDR3 totals 15 residues. The germline V gene encodes CDR1 SGHAT and CDR2 FQNNGV. The ends were cut back, 2 bases at V and 4 bases at J, with 11 bases in the middle. In DNA, the CDR3 is TGTGCCAGCAGCTTAACAGGGTATACCACCGGGGAGCTGTTTTTT. Translating it yields CASSLTGYTTGELFF. The whole variable domain, filled in from reference TRBV11-2 and TRBJ2-2, reads EAGVAQSPRYKIIEKRQSVAFWCNPISGHATLYWYQQILGQGPKLLIQFQNNGVVDDSQLPKDRFSAERLKGVDSTLKIQPAKLEDSAVYLCASSLTGYTTGELFFGEGSRLTVL.

This clonotype was found a few times. V usage is TRBV9 and J usage is TRBJ2-6; tentative D call: TRBD1 (6 bases). The CDR3 sequence is 16 residues long. V dropped 6 bases and J dropped 0 bases, with 13 bases sitting between them. CDR1 and CDR2 (germline): SGDLS, YYNGEE. DNA for the CDR3: TGTGCCAGCACCCCTACGGACAGCTCTGGGGCCAACGTCCTGACTTTC. Its translation is CASTPTDSSGANVLTF.

This clonotype was picked up many times. DNA for the CDR3: TGTGCCAGCAGTTCCCCAGGGAGAGGCTATGGCTACACCTTC. It is translated as CASSSPGRGYGYTF. The chain recombines TRBV28 with TRBJ1-2; TRBD1 might be the D (5 bases). The V gene's germline CDR1 is MDHEN and CDR2 SYDVKM. The CDR3 covers 14 residues. Trimming shortened V by 4 bases and J by 4 bases, and 13 bases separated the two germline ends.

This clonotype was observed at least ten times. This sequence joins TRBV15 and TRBJ2-1; TRBD2 agrees at 9 bases. The ends lost 3 bases at V and 12 bases at J; junction bases unmatched: 9. The CDR3 contains 14 residues. Germline CDR1 and CDR2: LNHNV and YYDKDF (reference sequence). The CDR3 loop reads CATSRDTSGRAQFF. The CDR3 bases are TGTGCCACCAGCAGGGATACTAGCGGGCGAGCGCAGTTCTTC.

There are a few counts of this clonotype. The chain employs TRBV12-3 or TRBV12-4 and TRBJ1-2; TRBD1 might be the D (6 bases). V was trimmed by 3 bases and J by 4 bases, leaving 12 bases between them. The CDR3 has 14 residues. The CDR3 DNA follows: TGTGCCAGCAGTTTGGGGGCGCGCAGCTATGGCTACACCTTC. Its protein product is CASSLGARSYGYTF.

This clonotype was observed a few times. The V call is TRBV19, the J call TRBJ2-6; possible D gene TRBD2, 6 bases. The CDR3 contains 14 residues. The germline CDR1 and CDR2 sequences are LNHDA and SQIVND (reference sequence). V lost 8 bases to trimming and J lost 2 bases, with 10 bases between them. CDR3 bases: TGTGCCAGTGGATGGGGGGCTGGGGCCAACGTCCTGACTTTC. It encodes CASGWGAGANVLTF.

This chain uses TRBV3-1 with TRBJ2-3, with D unresolved. Germline V lookup: CDR1 LGHDT, CDR2 YNNKEL (reference sequence). V was trimmed by 1 base and J by 4 bases, leaving 6 bases between them. The CDR3 contains 13 residues. The CDR3, as DNA: TGTGCCAGCAGCCAAGTGGTAGCAGATACGCAGTATTTT. It specifies CASSQVVADTQYF.

The rearrangement joins TRBV19 to TRBJ1-1; D uncertain. Germline V lookup: CDR1 LNHDA, CDR2 SQIVND (reference sequence). Trimming cost V 5 bases and J 4 bases, with 14 bases left between them. The CDR3 has 14 residues. The CDR3 region has the DNA TGTGCCAGTAGTTACGGCCCGCAGGCCACTGAAGCTTTCTTT. Its protein product is CASSYGPQATEAFF.

This clonotype was counted many times. The gene calls are TRBV2 and TRBJ2-7; possible D gene TRBD2, 5 bases. The germline V and J ends were trimmed by 4 bases and 6 bases, with 13 bases remaining between them. Germline V CDR1 and CDR2: SNHLY, FYNNEI. The CDR3 covers 13 residues. CDR3 loop: CASSALVRAEQYF. DNA of the CDR3: TGTGCCAGCAGTGCCCTGGTGAGGGCCGAGCAGTACTTC. Variable domain in full (rest from reference TRBV2 and TRBJ2-7): EPEVTQTPSHQVTQMGQEVILRCVPISNHLYFYWYRQILGQKVEFLVSFYNNEISEKSEIFDDQFSVERPDGSNFTLKIRSTKLEDSAMYFCASSALVRAEQYFGPGTRLTVT.

Note on this clonotype: One end of the junction does not line up with germline, which may come from a read error. J is TRBJ2-4 and V is TRBV28, with D possibly TRBD1 on 6 matching bases. This CDR3 comprises 12 residues. The germline CDR1 and CDR2 sequences are MDHEN and SYDVKM. The CDR3 loop reads CTSSTLGGIQYF. The CDR3 region has the DNA TGTACCAGCAGTACTTTAGGGGGCATTCAGTACTTC.

The gene calls are TRBV20-1 and TRBJ2-1, with 7 bases aligning to TRBD1. CDR1 and CDR2 (germline): DFQATT, SNEGSKA (reference sequence). This CDR3 has 13 amino acids. The V segment lost 2 bases and the J segment 5 bases; nucleotides outside the gene matches: 3. As DNA, the CDR3 is TGCAGTGCTAGAAGGGACAGCCACAATGAGCAGTTCTTC. This gives the protein CSARRDSHNEQFF.

This clonotype has only a few counts. This rearrangement joins TRBV2 to TRBJ1-6; 7 bases match TRBD1. This CDR3 has 15 amino acids. The germline V gene has CDR1 SNHLY and CDR2 FYNNEI. Trimming removed 6 bases from V and 6 bases from J; junction bases left unmatched: 8. CDR3 coding DNA: TGTGCCAGCAGGGGCGACAGGGTAATTAATTCACCCCTCCACTTT. Protein product: CASRGDRVINSPLHF. The full variable domain, with the rest looked up from reference TRBV2 and TRBJ1-6, is EPEVTQTPSHQVTQMGQEVILRCVPISNHLYFYWYRQILGQKVEFLVSFYNNEISEKSEIFDDQFSVERPDGSNFTLKIRSTKLEDSAMYFCASRGDRVINSPLHFGNGTRLTVT.

J is TRBJ1-2 and V is TRBV5-5; D ambiguous. V lost 3 bases and J 0 bases, leaving 15 bases between the germline ends. CDR1 SGHKS and CDR2 YYEKEE come from the germline V gene (reference sequence). The CDR3 runs 16 residues. The CDR3 protein is CASSSDRTATNYGYTF. CDR3 nucleotides: TGTGCCAGCAGCTCGGATAGAACTGCTACTAACTATGGCTACACCTTC.

This clonotype was observed a handful of times. The CDR3 loop is CASSQATQGRAEQYF. CDR3 in DNA: TGTGCCAGCAGCCAAGCGACTCAGGGCAGGGCCGAGCAGTACTTC. The chain recombines TRBV4-2 with TRBJ2-7; the D gene is possibly TRBD1 (5 bases). Trimming cost V 1 base and J 6 bases, with 16 bases left between them. There are 15 residues in the CDR3. Germline-derived CDR1 and CDR2 are LGHNA and YNFKEQ.

This clonotype was counted only a few times. The V call is TRBV25-1, the J call TRBJ1-6; D possibly corresponds to TRBD1 (5 bases). V gave up 0 bases and J gave up 7 bases, with 19 bases separating them. This CDR3 has 18 residues. CDR1 is MGHDK, CDR2 SYGVNS, per germline. Here the CDR3 DNA reads TGTGCCAGCAGTGAATATATTCCTCGTGACAGACGAAATTCACCCCTCCACTTT. The encoded protein is CASSEYIPRDRRNSPLHF. The variable domain in full, with the rest retrieved from reference TRBV25-1 and TRBJ1-6, is EADIYQTPRYLVIGTGKKITLECSQTMGHDKMYWYQQDPGMELHLIHYSYGVNSTEKGDLSSESTVSRIRTEHFPLTLESARPSHTSQYLCASSEYIPRDRRNSPLHFGNGTRLTVT.

This clonotype was seen more than once but under ten times. The chain couples TRBV29-1 to TRBJ2-7; the D gene could be TRBD1 or TRBD2 (5 bases each). CDR3 size: 11 residues. Trimming took 4 bases from V and 6 from J, leaving 10 bases between them. CDR1 is SQVTM and CDR2 is ANQGSEA in the germline V gene. The CDR3 loop reads CSVVAGTEQYF. CDR3 in DNA: TGCAGCGTTGTGGCAGGGACCGAGCAGTACTTC.

The chain recombines TRBV5-1 with TRBJ2-1, with TRBD2 identical over 9 bases. Trimming at V came to 3 bases and at J to 2 bases, leaving 15 bases not matched to a gene. CDR3 length: 19 residues. CDR1 is SGHRS, CDR2 YFSETQ, per germline. CDR3 nucleotide sequence: TGCGCCAGCAGCTATTGGGAGTATGGCGGGAGGGCCACCTACAATGAGCAGTTCTTC. Translation gives CASSYWEYGGRATYNEQFF.